Following are 4 T cell receptor beta chains from one sample sequenced in a study of shared clonotypes between healthy human individuals. The protocol was immunoSEQ multiplex PCR, while the TCRdb copy is restricted to in-frame clones and leaves out a portion. Of more than 2 million clones in the sample, about 95% were seen once. The sequenced sample was naive CD4+ T cells sorted from blood. Described subset: CD45RA+ positively selected. The receptors were gathered from a man younger than 35 in good health.

J is TRBJ2-1 and V is TRBV5-1; D uncertain. V was shortened by 3 bases and J by 8 bases, with 12 bases between the two germline ends. This CDR3 has 13 amino acids. The V gene's germline CDR1 is SGHRS and CDR2 YFSETQ. The CDR3 here is CASSYRLFDEQFF. DNA of the CDR3: TGCGCCAGCAGCTATCGTCTATTCGATGAGCAGTTCTTC.

This chain joins TRBV15 and TRBJ2-7; a possible D gene is TRBD1 (8 bases). The V gene lost 3 bases and the J gene lost 0 bases, with 15 bases spanning the gap. The CDR3 has 16 amino acids. The germline V gene encodes CDR1 LNHNV and CDR2 YYDKDF (reference sequence). The CDR3 spells CATSRDREGRSYEQYF. CDR3 DNA: TGTGCCACCAGCAGGGACAGGGAGGGTCGCTCCTACGAGCAGTACTTC.

As regards this clone: With a much larger clone just one base away, this may be a read error. The V and J genes are TRBV6-6 and TRBJ2-7; D is undetermined. This CDR3 comprises 11 residues. With 6 bases removed from V and 3 bases from J, the gap between germline ends came to 6 bases. CDR1 and CDR2 (germline): MNHNY, SVGAGI (reference sequence). The CDR3 DNA reads TGTGCCAGCAGGACCGGCTACGAGCAGTACTTC. As protein: CASRTGYEQYF.

The CDR3 here is CASSPGILGLLAKNIQYF. In DNA form, the CDR3 reads TGTGCCAGCTCACCAGGAATACTGGGACTGCTAGCCAAAAACATTCAGTACTTC. This chain links TRBV18 with TRBJ2-4, with D tentatively TRBD2 (6 bases). The CDR3 extends over 18 amino acids. From germline, CDR1 is KGHSH and CDR2 LQKENI. Trimming removed 2 bases at V and 0 bases at J, with 17 bases between.